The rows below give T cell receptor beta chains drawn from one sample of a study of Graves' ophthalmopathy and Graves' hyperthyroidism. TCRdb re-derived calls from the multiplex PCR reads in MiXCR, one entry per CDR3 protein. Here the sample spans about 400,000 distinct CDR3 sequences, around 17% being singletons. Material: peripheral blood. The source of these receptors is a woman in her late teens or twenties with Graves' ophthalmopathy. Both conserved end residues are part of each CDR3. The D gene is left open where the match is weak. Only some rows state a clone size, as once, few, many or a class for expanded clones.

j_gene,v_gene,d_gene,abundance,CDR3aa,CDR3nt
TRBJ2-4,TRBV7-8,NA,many,CASSSERAKNIQYF,TGTGCCAGCAGCTCCGAGAGAGCCAAAAACATTCAGTACTTC
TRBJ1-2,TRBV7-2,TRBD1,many,CASSQRTGWGYGYTF,TGTGCCAGCAGCCAGAGGACAGGGTGGGGCTATGGCTACACCTTC
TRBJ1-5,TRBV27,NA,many,CASSLAGQPQHF,TGTGCCAGCAGTTTAGCCGGTCAGCCCCAGCATTTT
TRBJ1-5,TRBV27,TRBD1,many,CASSPDRIQPQHF,TGTGCCAGCAGTCCGGACAGGATTCAGCCCCAGCATTTT
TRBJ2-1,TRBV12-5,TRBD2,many,CASGPGLAGGRGNEQFF,TGTGCTAGTGGTCCTGGCTTAGCGGGAGGTCGGGGCAATGAGCAGTTCTTC
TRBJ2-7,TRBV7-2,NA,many,CASSPYLGYEQYF,TGTGCCAGCAGCCCCTACCTTGGGTACGAGCAGTACTTC
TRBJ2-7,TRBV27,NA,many,CASSLSGPPYEQYF,TGTGCCAGCAGTTTGTCAGGTCCCCCCTACGAGCAGTACTTC
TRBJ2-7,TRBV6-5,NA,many,CASSYPKRGILYEQYF,TGTGCCAGCAGTTACCCGAAGAGGGGGATTCTCTACGAGCAGTACTTC
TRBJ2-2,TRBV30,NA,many,CAWSTSFGTSGELFF,TGTGCCTGGAGTACTTCGTTCGGGACATCCGGGGAGCTGTTTTTT
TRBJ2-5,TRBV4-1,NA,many,CASSQGGYQETQYF,TGCGCCAGCAGCCAAGGAGGGTACCAAGAGACCCAGTACTTC
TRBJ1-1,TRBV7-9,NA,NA,CASTPGNWNTEAFF,TGTGCCAGCACCCCAGGGAATTGGAACACTGAAGCTTTCTTT
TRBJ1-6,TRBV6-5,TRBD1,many,CASSYSGQINSPLHF,TGTGCCAGCAGTTACTCGGGACAGATTAATTCACCCCTCCACTTT
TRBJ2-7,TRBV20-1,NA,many,CSARTGTGSYEQYF,TGCAGTGCTAGAACCGGCACAGGCTCCTACGAGCAGTACTTC
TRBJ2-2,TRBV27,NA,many,CASSSRQANTGELFF,TGTGCCAGCAGTTCAAGGCAGGCAAACACCGGGGAGCTGTTTTTT
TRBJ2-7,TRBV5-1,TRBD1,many,CASSWGGQGPYEQYF,TGCGCCAGCAGCTGGGGGGGACAGGGTCCCTACGAGCAGTACTTC
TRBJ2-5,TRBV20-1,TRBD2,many,CSAGDRGGLASQETQYF,TGCAGTGCGGGGGACCGGGGGGGACTAGCGTCCCAAGAGACCCAGTACTTC
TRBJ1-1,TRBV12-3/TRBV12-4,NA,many,CASSRDTRTEAFF,TGTGCCAGCAGTAGAGACACCCGAACTGAAGCTTTCTTT
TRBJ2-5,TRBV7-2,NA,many,CASSLGASAETQYF,TGTGCCAGCAGCTTAGGGGCATCCGCCGAGACCCAGTACTTC
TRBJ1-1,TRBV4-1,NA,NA,CASSQTQGRTEAFF,TGCGCCAGCAGCCAGACCCAGGGTCGGACTGAAGCTTTCTTT
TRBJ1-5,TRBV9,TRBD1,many,CASSVGGQGNQPQHF,TGTGCCAGCAGCGTAGGGGGACAGGGGAATCAGCCCCAGCATTTT
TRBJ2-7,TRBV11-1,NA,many,CASSPAGGHLDYEQYF,TGTGCCAGCAGCCCCGCCGGCGGCCACCTTGACTACGAGCAGTACTTC
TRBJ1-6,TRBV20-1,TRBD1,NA,CSATPTGHNSPLHF,TGCAGTGCTACCCCGACAGGGCATAATTCACCCCTCCACTTT
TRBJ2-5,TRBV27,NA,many,CASSPQFRPWETQYF,TGTGCCAGCAGTCCCCAGTTTAGGCCCTGGGAGACCCAGTACTTC
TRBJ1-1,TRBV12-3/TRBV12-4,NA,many,CASSLKSGKAFF,TGTGCCAGCAGTTTAAAGTCCGGGAAAGCTTTCTTT
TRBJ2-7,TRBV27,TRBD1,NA,CASRDREFDEQYF,TGTGCCAGCCGGGACAGGGAATTCGACGAGCAGTACTTC
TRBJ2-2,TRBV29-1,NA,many,CSVGEETYTGELFF,TGCAGCGTTGGCGAGGAGACGTATACCGGGGAGCTGTTTTTT